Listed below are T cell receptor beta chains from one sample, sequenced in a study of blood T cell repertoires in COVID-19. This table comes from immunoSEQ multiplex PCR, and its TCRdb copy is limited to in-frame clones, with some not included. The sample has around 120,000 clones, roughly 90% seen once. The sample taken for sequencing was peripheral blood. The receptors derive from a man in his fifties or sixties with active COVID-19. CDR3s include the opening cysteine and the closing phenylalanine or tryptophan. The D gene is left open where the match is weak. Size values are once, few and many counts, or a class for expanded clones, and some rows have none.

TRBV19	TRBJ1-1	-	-	TGTGCCAGTAGCTCCGGAGGGACGTTTCGGACTGAAGCTTTCTTT	CASSSGGTFRTEAFF
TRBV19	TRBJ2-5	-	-	TGTGCCAGTAGAAGGGGGCAAGAGACCCAGTACTTC	CASRRGQETQYF
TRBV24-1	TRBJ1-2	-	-	TGTGCCACCAGTGATTTGCAAGGGGCCGGCTACACCTTC	CATSDLQGAGYTF
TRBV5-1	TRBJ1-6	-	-	TGCGCCAGCAGCTTGGCGTTTGAGACCGGGGATTCACCCCTCCACTTT	CASSLAFETGDSPLHF
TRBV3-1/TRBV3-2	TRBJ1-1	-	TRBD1	TGTGCCAGCAGCCCAGGGCAGGGGGAGGCTGAAGCTTTCTTT	CASSPGQGEAEAFF
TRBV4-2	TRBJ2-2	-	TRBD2	TGTGCCACGCGGGGGGGCGCCACCGGGGAGCTGTTTTTT	CATRGGATGELFF
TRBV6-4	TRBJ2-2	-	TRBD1	TGTGCCAGCAGCTCCCGGGACAGGGACACCGGGGAGCTGTTTTTT	CASSSRDRDTGELFF
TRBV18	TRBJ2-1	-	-	TGTGCCAGCTCACCTCGGGGGACCCCTTCCAATGAGCAGTTCTTC	CASSPRGTPSNEQFF
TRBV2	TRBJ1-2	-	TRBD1	TGTGCCAGCAGCCCCGACAGGGTAGCTAACTATGGCTACACCTTC	CASSPDRVANYGYTF
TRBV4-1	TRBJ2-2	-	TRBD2	TGCGCCAGCAGCCAAGGGGTTTCTAGCGGGGTACTCACCGGGGAGCTGTTTTTT	CASSQGVSSGVLTGELFF
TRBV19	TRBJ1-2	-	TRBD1	TGTGCCAGTAGTATCCTCGGGACAGGAACTTACTATGGCTACACCTTC	CASSILGTGTYYGYTF
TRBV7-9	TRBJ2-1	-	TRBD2	TGTGCCAGCAGACAACCGGGAGGAAACCTTGGGAATGAGCAGTTCTTC	CASRQPGGNLGNEQFF
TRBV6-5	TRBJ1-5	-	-	TGTGCCAGCATTAGCGGAGGTAATCAGCCCCAGCATTTT	CASISGGNQPQHF
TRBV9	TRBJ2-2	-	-	TGTGCCAGCAGCGTAGAGACTGCAAGGGGGGAGCTGTTTTTT	CASSVETARGELFF
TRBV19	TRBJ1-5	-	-	TGTGCCACTAAAAGGGGCGGGAGCTATAGCAATCAGCCCCAGCATTTT	CATKRGGSYSNQPQHF
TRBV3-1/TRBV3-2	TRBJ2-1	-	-	TGTGCCAGCAGCCAAGTGAGGGTGGGATCGTACAATGAGCAGTTCTTC	CASSQVRVGSYNEQFF
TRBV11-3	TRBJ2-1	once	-	TGTGCCAGCAGCTCCGATACTAGTGGTTCCTACAATGAGCAGTTCTTC	CASSSDTSGSYNEQFF
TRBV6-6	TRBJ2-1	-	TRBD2	TGTGCCAGCAGTTACCCAAGCGGGGGGACCTACAATGAGCAGTTCTTC	CASSYPSGGTYNEQFF
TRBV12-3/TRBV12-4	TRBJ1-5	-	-	TGTGCCAGCAGCAGGGGTAGCAATCAGCCCCAGCATTTT	CASSRGSNQPQHF
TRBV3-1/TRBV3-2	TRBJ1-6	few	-	TGTGCCAGCAGCCTTAGGACAGTTTTTCCCCTCCACTTT	CASSLRTVFPLHF
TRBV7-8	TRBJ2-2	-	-	TGTGCCAGCAGCTTAAAAACAGTGAACACCGGGGAGCTGTTTTTT	CASSLKTVNTGELFF
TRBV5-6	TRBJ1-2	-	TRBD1	TGTGCCAGCAGCTTAGACCGGACAGGGCGCTATGGCTACACCTTC	CASSLDRTGRYGYTF